This T cell receptor beta chain was found in a study of Graves' ophthalmopathy and Graves' hyperthyroidism. Additional autoimmune diseases, uncontrolled infections, pregnancy or lactation disqualified patients. Fresh peripheral blood (about 9 ml) yielded the PBMCs. For repertoire sequencing, the TCR beta CDR3 regions were amplified from RNA transcripts. RT-PCR was first run with HTBI primers, then multiplex PCR in a second round. TCRdb re-analysed the multiplex PCR reads in MiXCR, keeping a single row per CDR3 protein. The data hold hundreds of thousands of distinct CDR3 sequences, with around a fifth observed a single time. Trimming shortened V by 2 bases and J by 7 bases, and 12 bases separated the two germline ends. Germline values: CDR1 SGHDT, CDR2 YYEEEE. The CDR3 is made up of 13 amino acids. This clonotype was recorded many times.

The clonotype was recovered from a woman aged 18-35 years with stable Graves' hyperthyroidism. The V gene is TRBV5-6, the J gene TRBJ1-1, with a possible D match to TRBD1 (5 bases). Sequencing was carried out using peripheral blood. The CDR3 loop is CASSFGRAGEAFF. The CDR3 DNA sequence: TGTGCCAGCAGCTTCGGCAGGGCCGGTGAAGCTTTCTTT.